This TCR beta chain appears in the sequencing data of a study of T cells after yellow fever vaccination. The ends were cut back, 2 bases at V and 3 bases at J, with 8 bases in the middle. Germline CDR1 reads SGHAT; CDR2 reads FQNNGV. The CDR3 is 13 amino acids. TCRdb re-called the 5' RACE reads through MiXCR, storing one row per CDR3 protein. This table holds tens of thousands of distinct CDR3 sequences, 7.7% found once. The specimen was CD8+ T cells sorted from PBMCs, collected on the day of the yellow fever booster vaccination. The V gene is TRBV11-2, the J gene TRBJ2-7; TRBD2 is a possible D gene (5 bases). This clonotype was sampled from a man between 25 and 39 years old who received the YFV17D yellow fever vaccine. The CDR3: CASSLKRVYEQYF. The CDR3 DNA is TGTGCCAGCAGCTTAAAGAGGGTCTACGAGCAGTACTTC.